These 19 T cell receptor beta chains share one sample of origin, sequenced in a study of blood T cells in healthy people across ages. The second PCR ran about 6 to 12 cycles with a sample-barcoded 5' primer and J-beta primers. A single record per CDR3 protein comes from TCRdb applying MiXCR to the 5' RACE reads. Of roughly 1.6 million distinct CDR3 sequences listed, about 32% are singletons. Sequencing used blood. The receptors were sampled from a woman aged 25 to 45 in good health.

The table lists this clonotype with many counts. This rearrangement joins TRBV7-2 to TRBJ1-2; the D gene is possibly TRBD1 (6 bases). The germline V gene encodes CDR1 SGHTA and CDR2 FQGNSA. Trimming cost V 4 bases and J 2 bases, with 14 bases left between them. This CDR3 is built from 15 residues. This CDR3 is CASSSNLGQNYGYTF. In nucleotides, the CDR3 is TGTGCCAGCAGCTCCAACCTAGGACAGAACTATGGCTACACCTTC.

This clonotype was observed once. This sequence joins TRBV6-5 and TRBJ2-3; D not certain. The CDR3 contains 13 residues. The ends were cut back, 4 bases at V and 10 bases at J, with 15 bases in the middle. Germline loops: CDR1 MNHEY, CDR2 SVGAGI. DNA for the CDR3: TGTGCCAGCAGTTGCTCAGGTCCTCCTCCGCAGTATTTT. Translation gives CASSCSGPPPQYF.

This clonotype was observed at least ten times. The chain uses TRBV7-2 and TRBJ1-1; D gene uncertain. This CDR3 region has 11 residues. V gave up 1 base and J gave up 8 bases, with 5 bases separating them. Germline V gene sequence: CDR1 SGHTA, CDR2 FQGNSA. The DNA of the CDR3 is TGTGCCAGCAGCTTAGGCAGGGAAGCTTTCTTT. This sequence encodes CASSLGREAFF.

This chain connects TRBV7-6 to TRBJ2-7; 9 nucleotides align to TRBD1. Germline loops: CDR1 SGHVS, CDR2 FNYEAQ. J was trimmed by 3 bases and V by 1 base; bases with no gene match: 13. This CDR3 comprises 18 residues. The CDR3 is CASSLGTEPGTGSYEQYF. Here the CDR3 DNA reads TGTGCCAGCAGCTTAGGGACCGAACCCGGGACAGGGAGCTACGAGCAGTACTTC.

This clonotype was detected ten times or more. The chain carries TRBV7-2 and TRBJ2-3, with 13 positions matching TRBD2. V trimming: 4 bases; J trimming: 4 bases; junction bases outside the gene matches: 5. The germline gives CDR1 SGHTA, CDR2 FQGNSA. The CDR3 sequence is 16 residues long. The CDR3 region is CASSSRLAGGSDTQYF. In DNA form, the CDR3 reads TGTGCCAGCAGCTCCAGACTAGCGGGAGGCTCAGATACGCAGTATTTT.

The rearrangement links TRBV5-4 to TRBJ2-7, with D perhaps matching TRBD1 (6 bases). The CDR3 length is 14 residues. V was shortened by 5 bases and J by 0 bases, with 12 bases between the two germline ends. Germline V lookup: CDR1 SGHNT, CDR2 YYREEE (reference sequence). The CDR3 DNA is TGTGCCAGCAGAGACAGGTCGAGCTCCTACGAGCAGTACTTC. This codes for CASRDRSSSYEQYF.

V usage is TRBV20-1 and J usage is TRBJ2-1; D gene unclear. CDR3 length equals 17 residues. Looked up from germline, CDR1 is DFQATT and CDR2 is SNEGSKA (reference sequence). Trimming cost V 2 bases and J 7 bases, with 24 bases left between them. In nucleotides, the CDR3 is TGCAGTGCTAGACCGTTCTCAGGAACACCCCTGTTAAATGAGCAGTTCTTC. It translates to CSARPFSGTPLLNEQFF.

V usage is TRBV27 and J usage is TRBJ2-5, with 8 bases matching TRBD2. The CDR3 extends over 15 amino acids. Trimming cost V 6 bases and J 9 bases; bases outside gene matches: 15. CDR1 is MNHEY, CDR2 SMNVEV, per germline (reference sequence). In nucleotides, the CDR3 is TGTGCCAGCAGATTGGCGACTAGCGAGTCGGCGCCCCAGTACTTC. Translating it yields CASRLATSESAPQYF.

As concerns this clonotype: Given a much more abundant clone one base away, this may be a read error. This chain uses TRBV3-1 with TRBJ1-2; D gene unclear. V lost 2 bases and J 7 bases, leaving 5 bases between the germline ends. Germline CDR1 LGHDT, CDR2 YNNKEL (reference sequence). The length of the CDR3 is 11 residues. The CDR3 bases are TGTGCCAGCAGCCAATTCGGTGGCTACACCTTC. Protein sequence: CASSQFGGYTF. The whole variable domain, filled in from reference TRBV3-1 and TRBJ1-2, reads DTAVSQTPKYLVTQMGNDKSIKCEQNLGHDTMYWYKQDSKKFLKIMFSYNNKELIINETVPNRFSPKSPDKAHLNLHINSLELGDSAVYFCASSQFGGYTFGSGTRLTVV.

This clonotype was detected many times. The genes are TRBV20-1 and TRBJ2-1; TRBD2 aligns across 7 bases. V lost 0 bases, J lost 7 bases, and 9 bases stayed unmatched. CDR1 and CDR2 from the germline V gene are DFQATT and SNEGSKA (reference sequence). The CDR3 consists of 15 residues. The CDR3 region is CSARDSGAGSNEQFF. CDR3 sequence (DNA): TGCAGTGCTAGAGATTCGGGAGCGGGATCTAATGAGCAGTTCTTC.

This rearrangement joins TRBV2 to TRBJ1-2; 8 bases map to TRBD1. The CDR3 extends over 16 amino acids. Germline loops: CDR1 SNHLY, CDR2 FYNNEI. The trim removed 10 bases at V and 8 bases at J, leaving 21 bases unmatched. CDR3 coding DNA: TGTGCCACCTCCCCGGGGCAACCGAGGACAGGGAAAGGCTACACCTTC. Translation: CATSPGQPRTGKGYTF.

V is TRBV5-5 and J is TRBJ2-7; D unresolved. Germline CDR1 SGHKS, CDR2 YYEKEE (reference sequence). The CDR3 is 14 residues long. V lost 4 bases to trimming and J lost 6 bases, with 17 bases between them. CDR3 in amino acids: CASSLDTNYFEQYF. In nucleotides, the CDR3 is TGTGCCAGCAGCCTCGACACTAACTACTTCGAGCAGTACTTC.

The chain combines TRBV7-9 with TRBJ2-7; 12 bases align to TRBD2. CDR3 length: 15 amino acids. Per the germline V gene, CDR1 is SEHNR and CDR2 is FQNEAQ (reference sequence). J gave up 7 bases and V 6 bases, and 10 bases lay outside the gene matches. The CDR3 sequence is CASSSRLAGDGEQYF. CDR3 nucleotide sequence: TGTGCCAGCAGTTCCCGACTAGCGGGAGATGGGGAGCAGTACTTC.

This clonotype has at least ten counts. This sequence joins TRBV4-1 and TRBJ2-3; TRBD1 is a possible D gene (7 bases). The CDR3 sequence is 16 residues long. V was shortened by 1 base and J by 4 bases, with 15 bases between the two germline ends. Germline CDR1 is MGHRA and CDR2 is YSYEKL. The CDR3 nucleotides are TGCGCCAGCAGCCAAGTCGCCCAGGGGGGACCAGATACGCAGTATTTT. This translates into CASSQVAQGGPDTQYF.

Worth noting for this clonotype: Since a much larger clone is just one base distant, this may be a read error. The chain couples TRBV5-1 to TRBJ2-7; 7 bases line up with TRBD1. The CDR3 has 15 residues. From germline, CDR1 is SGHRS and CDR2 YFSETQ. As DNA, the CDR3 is TGCGCCAGCAGTCGGGACAGCCCCTCGTCCTGCGAGCAGTACTTC. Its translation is CASSRDSPSSCEQYF.

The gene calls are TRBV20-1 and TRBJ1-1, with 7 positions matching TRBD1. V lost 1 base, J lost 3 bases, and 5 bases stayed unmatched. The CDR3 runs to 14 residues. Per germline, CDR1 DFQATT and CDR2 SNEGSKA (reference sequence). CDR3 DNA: TGCAGTGCTAGAGGGGACAGTCAATACACTGAAGCTTTCTTT. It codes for CSARGDSQYTEAFF.

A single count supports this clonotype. CDR3 protein: CASSMGGVGNQPQHF. In DNA, the CDR3 is TGTGCCAGCAGCATGGGGGGCGTTGGCAATCAGCCCCAGCATTTT. The chain links TRBV2 to TRBJ1-5; maybe TRBD1 (6 bases). Per germline, CDR1 SNHLY and CDR2 FYNNEI. CDR3 length: 15 residues. V dropped 6 bases and J dropped 2 bases, with 14 bases sitting between them. Full variable domain (remainder filled in from reference TRBV2 and TRBJ1-5): EPEVTQTPSHQVTQMGQEVILRCVPISNHLYFYWYRQILGQKVEFLVSFYNNEISEKSEIFDDQFSVERPDGSNFTLKIRSTKLEDSAMYFCASSMGGVGNQPQHFGDGTRLSIL.

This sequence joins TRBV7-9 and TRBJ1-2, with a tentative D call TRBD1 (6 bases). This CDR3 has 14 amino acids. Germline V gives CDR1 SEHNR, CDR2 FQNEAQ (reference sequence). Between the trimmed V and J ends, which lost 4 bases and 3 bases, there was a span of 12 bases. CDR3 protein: CASSSVQGYYGYTF. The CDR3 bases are TGTGCCAGCAGCTCAGTACAGGGTTACTATGGCTACACCTTC.

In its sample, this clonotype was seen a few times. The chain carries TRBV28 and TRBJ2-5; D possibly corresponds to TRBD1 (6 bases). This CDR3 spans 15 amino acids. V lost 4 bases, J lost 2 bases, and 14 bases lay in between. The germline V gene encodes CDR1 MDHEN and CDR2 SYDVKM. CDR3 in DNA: TGTGCCAGCAGTTCTATCCGGGACATGCAAGAGACCCAGTACTTC. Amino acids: CASSSIRDMQETQYF.